This T cell receptor (beta chain) was sequenced in a study of regulatory T cells in long-lasting Graves disease. Germline V gene lookup returns CDR1 MNHEY and CDR2 SVGEGT. The CDR3 covers 12 residues. V was shortened by 4 bases and J by 9 bases, with 7 bases between the two germline ends. Library construction for TCR beta used iRepertoire HTBI primers and Arm-PCR of CDR3 regions. TCRdb passed the multiplex PCR reads through MiXCR, listing each CDR3 protein once. This table holds 550,000 or so distinct CDR3 sequences, about 12% found once. Time point defined: newly diagnosed GD, antithyroid drugs for less than 3 months. Researchers made the TCR library from RNA that was extracted from PBMCs. Regarding this clonotype: A much larger clone differs by one base, so this may be a read error.

This sample was shared with a second study, whose subject was T cells in Graves' hyperthyroidism and ophthalmopathy. From that paper: Model output signaled ophthalmopathy a median around 5.9 months ahead of onset.

The sequences come from peripheral blood mononuclear cells (PBMCs), collected at new diagnosis, from a patient treated with antithyroid drugs. The receptor was derived from a woman in her 30s with Graves disease. The chain recombines TRBV6-2 or TRBV6-3 with TRBJ1-6; D is unclear. The CDR3 here is CASSFTGSPLHF. In DNA form, the CDR3 reads TGTGCCAGCAGTTTTACGGGTTCACCCCTCCACTTT.